The T cell receptor (beta chain) under discussion was sequenced for a study of cytomegalovirus exposure and HLA in healthy donors. Study-level results: CMV antigen specificity was confirmed in vitro for three CMV-associated chains.

TCRdb keeps only in-frame clones here, not all; method: immunoSEQ multiplex PCR. This sample has hundreds of thousands of clones; over 75% occur once, and the top ten carry approximately 0.88%. V lost 2 bases to trimming and J lost 3 bases; unmatched junction nucleotides: 7. The CDR3 loop spans 15 amino acids. CDR1 and CDR2 from the germline V gene are MDHEN and SYDVKM. As concerns this clone: No antigen is known for it.

Sequenced input: PBMCs. The receptor was isolated from a young woman in good health and CMV-seronegative. This chain joins TRBV28 and TRBJ2-7; 7 positions match TRBD2. The CDR3 reads CASSLPSGNYYEQYF. The CDR3 bases are TGTGCCAGCAGTTTACCAAGCGGGAACTACTACGAGCAGTACTTC.